This TCR beta chain was recorded in a study of CD8+CD57+ T cells in acquired aplastic anemia. Study as a whole: DNA per sorted CD4+ or CD8+ sample ranged 0.2 to 27.4 ug, averaging approximately 3.1 ug. Study-wide findings and caveats: With respect to CD8+ Simpson's diversity, patients and controls did not differ significantly. There were 25 to 35 CD8+ CDR3 sequences that occurred in both patients and controls.

Note on this clonotype: Its antigen is as yet unknown.

Sequenced patients had shown CD8+CD57+ cell expansion by flow cytometry. V lost 4 bases to trimming and J lost 4 bases, with 8 bases between them. Germline V gene sequence: CDR1 SGHRS, CDR2 YFSETQ. The CDR3 consists of 13 residues. Using genomic DNA as the template, TCR beta VDJ and CDR3 profiling was carried out. TCRdb re-called the reads with MiXCR, one entry per CDR3 protein. The profile shows just over 40,000 distinct CDR3 sequences, 60% to 70% of them singletons. Source material: sorted CD4+, CD8+, or CD8+CD57+ T cells (not recorded which) from PBMCs. The V call is TRBV5-1, the J call TRBJ1-4; possibly TRBD1 for D (6 bases). This receptor was taken from a human donor with aplastic anemia. CDR3 coding DNA: TGCGCCAGCAGCATGGACAGTAATGAAAAACTGTTTTTT. Translating it yields CASSMDSNEKLFF.